The TCR beta chain under discussion was sequenced for a study of beta chain features in type 1 diabetes. About this clone itself: Its antigen is as yet unknown.

The collection from each donor was one heparinised blood draw averaging about 116 mL. The V end was cut by 3 bases, the J end by 0 bases, with 14 bases between. This CDR3 comprises 15 residues. The germline V gene has CDR1 GTSNPN and CDR2 SVGIG (reference sequence). Study-level findings and limits: Patients' naive, central memory and Treg TCRB repertoires seemed closer to one another than those of healthy donors. Whatever favoring of shorter templates PCR might show would apply equally to patients and controls. For Type 1 diabetes patients, all four CD4+ subsets carried TCRB CDR3s that were moderately but significantly shorter. A pattern of fewer insertions and more deletions at VDJ junctions was seen in type 1 diabetes patients.

Expressed TCRB transcripts were sequenced because the entire RNA isolate underwent reverse transcription. Some clones are missing from TCRdb's copy, which holds only in-frame ones; the method was immunoSEQ multiplex PCR. The table includes hundreds of thousands of clones, about an eighth detected once. The chain combines TRBV30 with TRBJ1-1; possibly TRBD1 for D (6 bases). The sample consisted of naive CD4+ T cells from blood. This receptor was taken from a man younger than 35 with type 1 diabetes. CDR3 amino acids: CAWSLQGSLNTEAFF. The CDR3 DNA reads TGTGCCTGGAGCCTACAGGGAAGCCTGAACACTGAAGCTTTCTTT.